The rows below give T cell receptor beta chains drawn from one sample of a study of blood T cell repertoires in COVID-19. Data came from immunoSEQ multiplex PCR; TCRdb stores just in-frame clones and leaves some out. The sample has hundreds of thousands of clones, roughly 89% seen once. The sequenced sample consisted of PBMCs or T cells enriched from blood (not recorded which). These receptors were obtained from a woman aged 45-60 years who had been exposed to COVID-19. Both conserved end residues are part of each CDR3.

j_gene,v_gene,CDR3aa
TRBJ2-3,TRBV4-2,CASSQDKSAGQKSTDTQYF
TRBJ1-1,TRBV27,CASSSRQVTAHTEAFF
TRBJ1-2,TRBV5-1,CASSSQGTGIGGYTF
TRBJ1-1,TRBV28,CASSLYQGQGGTEAFF
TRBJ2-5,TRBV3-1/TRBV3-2,CASSQGPTSARGGQYF
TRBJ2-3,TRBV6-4,CASSEAGGLTDTQYF
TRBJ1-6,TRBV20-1,CSARDGRSSYNSPLHF
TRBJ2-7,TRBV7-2,CASRKQGGEQYF
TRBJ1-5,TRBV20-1,CSASPGVSNQPQHF
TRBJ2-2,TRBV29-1,CSVEDLGVPRELFF
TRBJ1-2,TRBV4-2,CASSLLVGGGYTF
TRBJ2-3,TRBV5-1,CASSPPWDRGSDTQYF
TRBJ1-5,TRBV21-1,CASTPTGDGQPQHF
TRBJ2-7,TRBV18,CASSSDRVGEQYF
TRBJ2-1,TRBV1,CTSSQDRTSGGRDEQFF
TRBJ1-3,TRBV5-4,CASSLLSGSGNTIYF
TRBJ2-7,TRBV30,CAWSWDRGSYEQYF
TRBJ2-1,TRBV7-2,CASSLERGGRNEQFF
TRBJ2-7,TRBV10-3,CAISDGYEQYF
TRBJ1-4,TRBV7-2,CASSSPRRGDSNEKLFF
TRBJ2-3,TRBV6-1,CASSEQGALTDTQYF
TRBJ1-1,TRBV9,CASSSTHGSEAFF
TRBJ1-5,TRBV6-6,CASSPQQGSMNSNQPQHF
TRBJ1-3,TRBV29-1,CSVEAPEPSGNTIYF
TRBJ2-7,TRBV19,CASSIGTGAYEQYF
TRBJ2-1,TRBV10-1,CASTEGDRVDEQFF
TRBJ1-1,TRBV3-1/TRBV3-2,CASSQAQGGNTEAFF
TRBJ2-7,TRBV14,CASSLISYEQYF
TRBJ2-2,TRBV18,CASSPVPTSNTGELFF
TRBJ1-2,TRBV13,CASTYGVGNYGYTF
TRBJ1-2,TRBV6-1,CASSEVQGAAKGYTF
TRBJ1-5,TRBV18,CASSLSGPGAYSNQPQHF
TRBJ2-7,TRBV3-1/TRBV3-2,CASGLGVREQYF
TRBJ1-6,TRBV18,CASSPSGTGNSPLHF
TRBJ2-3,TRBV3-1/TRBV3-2,CASSQGGGGGADTQYF
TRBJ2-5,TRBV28,CASRSREGRETQYF
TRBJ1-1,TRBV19,CASSIIPGGTEAFF
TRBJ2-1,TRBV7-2,CASSTMDRALYNEQFF
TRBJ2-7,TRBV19,CASSPTGTYEQYF
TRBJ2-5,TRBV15,CATSYPGVQETQYF
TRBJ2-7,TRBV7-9,CASSLGTGGRYEQYF
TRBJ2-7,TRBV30,CAWSSGSPYEQYF
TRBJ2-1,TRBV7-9,CASSTPDGRLNEQFF
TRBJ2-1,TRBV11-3,CASSLGGPTYNEQFF
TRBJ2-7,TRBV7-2,CASSIAWTGNNEQYF
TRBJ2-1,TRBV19,CASSHRLAGGPGEQFF
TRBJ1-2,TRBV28,CASSLPADRFTFYGYTF
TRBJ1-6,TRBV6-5,CASSSYPNSPLHF
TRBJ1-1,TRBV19,CASSIIAAGNTEAFF
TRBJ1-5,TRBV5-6,CASSLGPGNQPQHF
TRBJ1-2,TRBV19,CASNPDRVGGYTF
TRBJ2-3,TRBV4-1,CASSPRGTSGTDTQYF
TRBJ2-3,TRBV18,CASSPPNSGLKGTDTQYF
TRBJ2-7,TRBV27,CASSSLRGFHEQYF
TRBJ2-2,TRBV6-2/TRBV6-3,CASSYSRLGAGELFF